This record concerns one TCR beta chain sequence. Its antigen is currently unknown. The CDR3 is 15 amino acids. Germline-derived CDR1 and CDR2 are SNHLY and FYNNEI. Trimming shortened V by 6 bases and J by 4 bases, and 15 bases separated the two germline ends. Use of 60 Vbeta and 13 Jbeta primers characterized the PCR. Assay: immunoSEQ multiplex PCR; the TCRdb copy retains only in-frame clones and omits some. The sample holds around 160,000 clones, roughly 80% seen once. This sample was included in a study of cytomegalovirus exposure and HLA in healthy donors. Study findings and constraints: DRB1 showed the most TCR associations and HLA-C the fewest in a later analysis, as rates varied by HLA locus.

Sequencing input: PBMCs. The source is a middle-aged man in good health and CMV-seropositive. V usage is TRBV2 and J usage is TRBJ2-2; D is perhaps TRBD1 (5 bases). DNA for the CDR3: TGTGCCAGCAGGAAGGAAGGGGTGGCCACCGGGGAGCTGTTTTTT. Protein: CASRKEGVATGELFF.